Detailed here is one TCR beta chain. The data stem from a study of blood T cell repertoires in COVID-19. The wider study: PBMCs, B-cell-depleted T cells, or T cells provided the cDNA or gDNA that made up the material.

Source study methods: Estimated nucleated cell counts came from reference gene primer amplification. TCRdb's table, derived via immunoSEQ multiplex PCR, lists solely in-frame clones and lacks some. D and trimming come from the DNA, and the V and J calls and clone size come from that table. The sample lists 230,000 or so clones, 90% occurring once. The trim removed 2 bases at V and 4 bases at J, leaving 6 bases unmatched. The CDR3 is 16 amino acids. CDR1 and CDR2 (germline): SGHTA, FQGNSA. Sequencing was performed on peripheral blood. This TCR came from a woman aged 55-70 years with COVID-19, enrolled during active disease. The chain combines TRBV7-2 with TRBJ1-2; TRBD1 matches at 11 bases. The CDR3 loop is CASSLPWTGGSYGYTF. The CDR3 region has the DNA TGTGCCAGCAGCTTACCGTGGACAGGGGGCAGCTATGGCTACACCTTC.